There are a few counts of the clone carrying this T cell receptor (beta chain). Amplified TCR beta CDR3 regions came from RNA transcripts. HTBI primers drove first-round RT-PCR of the TCR CDR3. MiXCR, run by TCRdb on the multiplex PCR reads, gives a single entry per CDR3 protein. The table records over 500,000 distinct CDR3 sequences, 14% of them present only once. This record belongs to a study of T cells in Graves' hyperthyroidism and ophthalmopathy. Germline-derived CDR1 and CDR2 are MNHNS and SASEGT. This CDR3 is built from 14 residues. The germline V and J ends were trimmed by 5 bases and 5 bases, with 12 bases remaining between them. Diagnosing involved the use of clinical symptoms, serum thyroxine and TRAb, thyroid ultrasound and orbital computed tomography. Fresh 10 ml peripheral blood yielded PBMCs.

This clonotype was obtained from a woman aged 35 to 49 with Graves' hyperthyroidism. The rearrangement uses TRBV6-1 and TRBJ2-2; the D call may be TRBD1 or TRBD2 (6 bases each). The specimen was blood. CDR3 protein: CASSYEGGTGELFF. The CDR3 bases are TGTGCCAGCAGTTATGAGGGGGGAACCGGGGAGCTGTTTTTT.